Below are 14 T cell receptor beta chains sequenced from a single sample in a study of prognosis after radiotherapy for stage I lung cancer (dated by TCRdb to the early 2020s). TCRdb shows the sequencer as Illumina HiSeq 3000. Two rounds of multiplex PCR were used to amplify the TCR beta CDR3 region from genomic DNA. The first PCR round used primers specific to each TRBV and TRBJ gene, and the primer sequences were filed in Chinese patent CN105087789A. TCRdb itself trimmed the public reads at Q25 with fastp, ran MiXCR and retained productive beta chains. CDR3 protein sequences are deduplicated, and each keeps its most common genes and DNA. The sample table holds 59,000 or so distinct CDR3 sequences, of which approximately 26% were seen once. About 7.5% of the sample is taken by the ten largest. Specimen: PBMCs, collected before or after stereotactic body radiation therapy (not recorded which). These receptors all come from a donor over 45 with non-small cell lung cancer.

This clonotype was counted ten times or more. This chain joins TRBV9 and TRBJ2-1; the match to TRBD1 covers 7 bases. V lost 3 bases to trimming and J lost 4 bases; unmatched junction nucleotides: 4. The germline CDR1 and CDR2 sequences are SGDLS and YYNGEE. CDR3 length equals 14 residues. In DNA form, the CDR3 reads TGTGCCAGCAGCGGGGGACAGTATTACAATGAGCAGTTCTTC. Translated, it gives CASSGGQYYNEQFF.

In its sample, this clonotype was seen many times. The chain employs TRBV9 and TRBJ1-5; 7 nucleotides match TRBD1. The V gene's germline CDR1 is SGDLS and CDR2 YYNGEE. Trimming cost V 3 bases and J 5 bases; bases outside gene matches: 5. The CDR3 sequence is 14 residues long. For the CDR3, the DNA is TGTGCCAGCAGCGCACAGGGGACCGATCAGCCCCAGCATTTT. Amino acids: CASSAQGTDQPQHF.

The chain is built from TRBV7-2 and TRBJ2-7, with D perhaps matching TRBD2 (6 bases). CDR1 is SGHTA, CDR2 FQGNSA, per germline. This CDR3 comprises 15 residues. V dropped 5 bases and J dropped 5 bases, with 19 bases sitting between them. The CDR3 spells CASSAGREFAHEQYF. The CDR3 DNA reads TGTGCCAGCAGCGCCGGACGGGAGTTCGCCCACGAGCAGTACTTC.

This clonotype was observed at least ten times. The chain uses TRBV2 and TRBJ1-2; a possible D gene is TRBD1 (6 bases). Per germline, CDR1 SNHLY and CDR2 FYNNEI. This CDR3 has 15 residues. The V gene lost 3 bases and the J gene lost 0 bases, with 11 bases spanning the gap. CDR3: CASSEDSTANYGYTF. The CDR3 coding sequence is TGTGCCAGCAGTGAGGACAGCACCGCTAACTATGGCTACACCTTC.

This clonotype was found many times. V and J are TRBV28 and TRBJ2-1; the match to TRBD1 covers 7 bases. The trim removed 6 bases at V and 1 base at J, leaving 9 bases unmatched. The germline V gene encodes CDR1 MDHEN and CDR2 SYDVKM. The CDR3 covers 16 residues. The CDR3 bases are TGTGCCAGCAGCCCGCGAACAGGGGAGTCCTACAATGAGCAGTTCTTC. Translation: CASSPRTGESYNEQFF.

Notes on this clonotype: It is likely a read error, because the conserved phenylalanine at the end of the CDR3 is missing. The V gene is TRBV6-2 or TRBV6-3, the J gene TRBJ2-5; 9 nucleotides align to TRBD2. CDR1 is MNHEY and CDR2 is SVGEGT in the germline V gene. This CDR3 is built from 14 residues. Here the CDR3 DNA reads TGCGCCAGCAGTGAAGGGATTAGCGGGGGGACCCAGTACCTC. Translated, it gives CASSEGISGGTQYL.

This clonotype was seen repeatedly, ten times or more. This sequence joins TRBV6-1 and TRBJ1-5; possible D gene TRBD1, 6 bases. The germline gives CDR1 MNHNS, CDR2 SASEGT. V lost 4 bases and J lost 2, with 12 bases in between. This CDR3 region has 15 residues. The CDR3 protein is CASSAQGMGNQPQHF. CDR3 DNA: TGTGCCAGCAGTGCACAGGGTATGGGCAATCAGCCCCAGCATTTT.

The sample holds many counts of this clonotype. The chain links TRBV7-9 to TRBJ1-2; D remains ambiguous. The germline V gene encodes CDR1 SEHNR and CDR2 FQNEAQ (reference sequence). V lost 1 base to trimming and J lost 7 bases, with 13 bases between them. There are 14 residues in the CDR3. CDR3 nucleotides: TGTGCCAGCAGCTTAGAGGCCCCTAAGGGTGGCTACACCTTC. It encodes CASSLEAPKGGYTF.

This clonotype was seen repeatedly, ten times or more. This sequence joins TRBV6-1 and TRBJ1-2; 9 bases agree with TRBD1. V trimming: 6 bases; J trimming: 4 bases; junction bases outside the gene matches: 6. From germline, CDR1 is MNHNS and CDR2 SASEGT. This CDR3 is 14 amino acids long. DNA for the CDR3: TGTGCCAGCAGCGAACAGGGGGCTGGCTATGGCTACACCTTC. Encoded protein: CASSEQGAGYGYTF.

In its sample, this clonotype was seen many times. The V call is TRBV11-3, the J call TRBJ2-3, with 8 bases fitting TRBD1. In germline, CDR1 is SGHNT, CDR2 YENEEA. V lost 1 base and J lost 9; bases outside the gene matches: 6. The CDR3 is 14 residues long. CDR3 sequence (DNA): TGTGCCAGCAGCTTAGGGAGACAGGGGACAACGCAGTATTTT. Its protein is CASSLGRQGTTQYF.

This clonotype occurred many times. The chain uses TRBV5-1 and TRBJ1-2, with 7 bases lining up with TRBD1. The V gene end was trimmed by 4 bases and the J gene end by 4 bases; junction bases not matched to a gene: 7. The length of the CDR3 is 14 residues. CDR1 is SGHRS, CDR2 YFSETQ, per germline. CDR3 in DNA: TGCGCCAGCAGCCCACTGGACAGGTCCTATGGCTACACCTTC. It specifies CASSPLDRSYGYTF. Supplemented by reference TRBV5-1 and TRBJ1-2, the full variable domain reads KAGVTQTPRYLIKTRGQQVTLSCSPISGHRSVSWYQQTPGQGLQFLFEYFSETQRNKGNFPGRFSGRQFSNSRSEMNVSTLELGDSALYLCASSPLDRSYGYTFGSGTRLTVV.

Details on this clonotype: A read error is possible here, since a much larger clone lies one base away. The chain employs TRBV6-1 and TRBJ2-1; 11 positions agree with TRBD2. The CDR3 is 16 residues long. In germline, CDR1 is MNHNS, CDR2 SASEGT. The junction had 14 bases not matched to a gene; V was cut back by 7 bases and J by 9 bases. CDR3 in amino acids: CASTVGASGGRFEQFF. The CDR3 DNA is TGTGCCAGCACCGTCGGGGCTAGCGGGGGGCGATTTGAGCAGTTCTTC.

This clonotype appeared many times. Relative to the germline gene, one junction end is altered; a read error may explain this. The chain employs TRBV5-8 and TRBJ2-2; TRBD1 matches at 10 bases. Germline CDR1 reads SGHTS; CDR2 reads YDEGEE. The CDR3 loop spans 16 amino acids. CDR3: CAGLRTGQGNPGELFF. The CDR3 coding sequence is TGTGCCGGCCTTCGCACGGGACAGGGGAACCCCGGGGAGCTGTTTTTT.

Regarding this clonotype: The junction differs from germline at one of its ends, possibly a read error. The chain employs TRBV10-3 and TRBJ1-5; D call uncertain. CDR3 length equals 12 residues. Germline-derived CDR1 and CDR2 are ENHRY and SYGVKD. The CDR3 reads CAISGAGQRQHF. DNA for the CDR3: TGTGCCATCAGTGGTGCAGGTCAGCGCCAGCATTTT.